The T cell receptor beta chain described here comes from a study of blood T cells in healthy people across ages (dated by TCRdb to between 2014 and 2016). General notes on the study: Template switching captured roughly one uniquely barcoded TCR beta cDNA molecule per two T cells in model experiments. To track age-related changes in TCR beta repertoire diversity, the study relied on deep sequencing normalized with unique cDNA molecular identifiers. The donors were divided into four age groups: young (average around 17 years), middle-aged (under 40), aged (approximately 59) and long-lived (82). To avoid experimental bias, donors of different ages were randomly spread across the sequencing lanes. For two donors (one aged 18 to 30 and one aged 80 or older), the study analyzed two additional independent replicas of 1 million unique cDNA reads from the same blood draw. Summary of the overall study and its limitations: Observed TCR beta diversity per million T cells fell roughly linearly with age, and a significant reduction was already apparent by age about 36. Estimates of total diversity based on one million sequenced T cells were regarded as lower bounds and as underestimates. Because the CMV infection status of the donors was unknown, age-related changes in expanded clonotypes may potentially have been confounded. Since profiling was done on bulk unsorted PBMCs, naive and antigen-experienced compartments could not be conclusively compared. Observed TCR beta diversity correlated strongly with the percentage of naive T cells measured by flow cytometry. Compared with the aged group, more naive CD4+ T cells, fewer expanded clones and increased TCR diversity were shown by the long-lived group, suggesting age selection.

Libraries were made using 5' RACE. The instrument was an Illumina HiSeq 2500. A second PCR of 7 to 11 cycles was performed with a sample-barcoded 5' primer and a J-beta primer mix. A unique molecular identifier was introduced onto each TCR beta cDNA molecule by a template-switch 5' adaptor carrying 12 random nucleotides. At least 2.5 million CDR3-containing paired-end reads were obtained from each sample. All of the RNA was converted into first-strand cDNA using the Mint cDNA synthesis kit, with a TRBC-specific oligonucleotide serving as the primer. All cDNA was treated with uracil-DNA glycosylase and then went through a first 18-cycle PCR with the universal primers M1SS and BC2_uni_R. The original pipeline was this. Each sample was normalized by randomly selecting 1 million high-quality reads, each carrying a distinct molecular identifier. Instead of being binned into consensus sequences, reads that shared molecular identifiers were thrown out. MiTCR, set to a Q25 quality threshold and the strictest error-elimination algorithm, was used for CDR3 identification, clonotype clustering and error correction. A nonparametric unseen species model with Euler transformation was used to estimate lower-bound total TCR beta diversity. The public reads were quality trimmed at Q25 with fastp and then assembled into clones with MiXCR by TCRdb, keeping productive beta chains. Rows with a matching CDR3 protein are joined into one entry that keeps the most common DNA and genes. The V and J calls come from TCRdb's annotation, not from the publication. The sample has around 1.7 million distinct CDR3 sequences on record, 28% of them singletons. Of the sample, less than 9.5% falls within the top ten clones.

Note on this clonotype: The antigen this receptor binds is unknown. Base qualities are not provided; no much larger clone lies one nucleotide away.

The cysteine opens and the phenylalanine closes a CDR3 of 14 amino acids. Solely the CDR3 DNA is kept, with 42 bases framed from the first base. Based on the germline V gene, the CDR1 and CDR2 sequences are SGHDT and YYEEEE. V is trimmed back by 4 bases and J by 6 bases, and the junction contains 7 bases that no gene match accounts for. The approximately 40 donors, aged about 6 to 95 years, were systemically healthy Caucasian individuals from Russia. Each donor gave roughly 9.5 milliliters of peripheral blood, collected into EDTA-treated Vacutainer tubes. Ficoll-Paque density-gradient centrifugation was used to isolate PBMCs, with at least 7 million per sample. Total RNA was extracted from PBMCs with Trizol reagent, with at least 5 micrograms obtained per sample. The percentages of naive CD45RAhigh/CD27high T cells were determined by flow cytometry on a PBMC aliquot from every donor.

This receptor was obtained from a young woman in good health. The chain employs TRBV5-6 and TRBJ2-1; a stretch of 7 junction bases matches TRBD1. Sequenced sample: blood. The bases are TGTGCCAGCAGCCTGTCCGGGACAGCCAATGAGCAGTTCTTC. Its protein is CASSLSGTANEQFF.